One sample yielded the 7 T cell receptor beta chains listed below, sequenced in a study of T cell changes during pregnancy in multiple sclerosis. Clones were read by immunoSEQ multiplex PCR, and TCRdb kept only the in-frame ones, dropping some. The sample consists of 40,000 or so clones, more than 85% of them appearing once. The specimen was CD8+ T cells from peripheral blood mononuclear cells, collected in the first trimester of pregnancy. These receptors originate from a female donor with multiple sclerosis, enrolled in a pregnancy study.

The chain links TRBV6-7 to TRBJ2-7; perhaps TRBD2 as D (6 bases). TRBV6-7 is an open reading frame whose function is uncertain. The CDR3 totals 17 residues. The ends were cut back, 5 bases at V and 2 bases at J, with 22 bases in the middle. CDR3 sequence: CASSPCIAGREPYEQYF. CDR3 bases: TGTGCCAGCAGTCCCTGCATCGCTGGGCGGGAACCCTACGAGCAGTACTTC.

As to this clone: At one of its ends the junction is not consistent with the germline gene, which may arise from a read error. The rearrangement uses TRBV7-9 and TRBJ1-2; the match to TRBD1 covers 9 bases. The CDR3 sequence is 14 residues long. CDR1 is SEHNR, CDR2 FQNEAQ, per germline (reference sequence). The CDR3 DNA sequence: TGTGCCAGCAGCTCCCCCTGGGACAGGGAAAAACCAGTCTTC. Translation gives CASSSPWDREKPVF.

The chain couples TRBV15 to TRBJ1-5; D perhaps matches TRBD1 (6 bases). Germline values: CDR1 LNHNV, CDR2 YYDKDF (reference sequence). The length of the CDR3 is 15 residues. V was pared by 0 bases and J by 4 bases, with 10 bases between. The DNA of the CDR3 is TGTGCCACCAGCAGAGACCGGGGGGCGAATCAGCCCCAGCATTTT. Translation gives CATSRDRGANQPQHF.

The genes are TRBV7-6 and TRBJ2-3; TRBD2 matches 8 bases. Unmatched junction bases numbered 15, after V lost 1 base and J lost 6 bases. The CDR3 covers 18 residues. Germline V gene sequence: CDR1 SGHVS, CDR2 FNYEAQ. CDR3 nucleotide sequence: TGTGCCAGCAGCTTAGGTTCGTGGGGTAGCGGGGTCTCGGATACGCAGTATTTT. It specifies CASSLGSWGSGVSDTQYF. Together with reference TRBV7-6 and TRBJ2-3, the CDR3 gives the full variable domain: GAGVSQSPRYKVTKRGQDVALRCDPISGHVSLYWYRQALGQGPEFLTYFNYEAQQDKSGLPNDRFSAERPEGSISTLTIQRTEQRDSAMYRCASSLGSWGSGVSDTQYFGPGTRLTVL.

The genes are TRBV7-8 and TRBJ2-3, with unresolved D. V was shortened by 1 base and J by 3 bases, with 5 bases between the two germline ends. There are 13 residues in the CDR3. Germline values: CDR1 SGHVS, CDR2 FQNEAQ. The CDR3, as DNA: TGTGCCAGCAGCTTAGTACTGACAGATACGCAGTATTTT. Translating it yields CASSLVLTDTQYF.

This clone was found a few times. The chain is built from TRBV6-5 and TRBJ1-1, with a tentative D call TRBD1 (5 bases). The V gene lost 7 bases and the J gene lost 5 bases, with 11 bases spanning the gap. The CDR3 runs 12 residues. CDR1 is MNHEY and CDR2 is SVGAGI in the germline V gene. This chain's CDR3 is CASTGRGTEAFF. The DNA of the CDR3 is TGTGCCAGCACAGGGCGGGGGACTGAAGCTTTCTTT.

This chain joins TRBV2 and TRBJ1-4; unclear D gene. The CDR3 runs 14 residues. Trimming shortened V by 8 bases and J by 5 bases, and 15 bases separated the two germline ends. CDR1 and CDR2 (germline): SNHLY, FYNNEI. CDR3 in amino acids: CASGFGSENEKLFF. The CDR3 region has the DNA TGTGCCAGCGGTTTCGGCAGCGAGAATGAAAAACTGTTTTTT.